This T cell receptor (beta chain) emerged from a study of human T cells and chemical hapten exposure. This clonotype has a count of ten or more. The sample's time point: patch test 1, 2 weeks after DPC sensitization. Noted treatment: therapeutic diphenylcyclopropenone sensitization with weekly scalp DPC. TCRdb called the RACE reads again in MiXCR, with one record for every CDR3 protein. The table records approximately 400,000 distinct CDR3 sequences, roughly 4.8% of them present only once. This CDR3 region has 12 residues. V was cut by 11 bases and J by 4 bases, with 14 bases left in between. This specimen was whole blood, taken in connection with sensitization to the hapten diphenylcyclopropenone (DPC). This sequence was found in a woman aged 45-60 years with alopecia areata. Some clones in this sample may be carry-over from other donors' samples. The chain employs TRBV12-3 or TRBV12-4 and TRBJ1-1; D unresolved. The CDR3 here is CASATGGTEAFF. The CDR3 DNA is TGTGCCTCCGCCACGGGAGGCACTGAAGCTTTCTTT.